Listed here are 11 T cell receptor beta chains from one sample, sequenced in a study of cytomegalovirus exposure and HLA in healthy donors. Assay: immunoSEQ multiplex PCR; the TCRdb copy retains only in-frame clones and omits some. The data contain under 200,000 clones, approximately 78% of them seen just once; the ten biggest clones take up over 0.95%. The sample taken for sequencing was PBMCs. These receptor sequences come from a woman in her thirties in good health and CMV-seronegative.

This clone was recorded only once. The chain carries TRBV5-4 and TRBJ2-1, with 10 bases lining up with TRBD2. The CDR3 is made up of 14 amino acids. Germline V gene lookup returns CDR1 SGHNT and CDR2 YYREEE (reference sequence). J lost 7 bases, V lost 0 bases, and 1 base had no gene match. The CDR3 DNA is TGTGCCAGCAGCTTGGGAGCGGGAGGGAATGAGCAGTTCTTC. This translates into CASSLGAGGNEQFF.

The rearrangement links TRBV29-1 to TRBJ2-3; 7 bases align to TRBD2. V shed 0 bases, J shed 0 bases, and the junction held 9 bases outside the gene matches. Looked up from germline, CDR1 is SQVTM and CDR2 is ANQGSEA. This CDR3 is built from 17 residues. The CDR3 protein is CSVEDRGEKTSTDTQYF. In DNA, the CDR3 is TGCAGCGTTGAAGATCGGGGGGAGAAAACTAGCACAGATACGCAGTATTTT.

The chain combines TRBV19 with TRBJ1-4, with 7 nucleotides matching TRBD1. This CDR3 contains 15 residues. Germline V gene data show CDR1 as LNHDA and CDR2 as SQIVND (reference sequence). After removal of 5 bases from V and 7 bases from J, the junction contained 10 bases not matched to a gene. For the CDR3, the DNA is TGTGCCAGTAGTCAAAGGGGGCGCGGTGGTGAAAAACTGTTTTTT. Translated: CASSQRGRGGEKLFF.

The chain uses TRBV10-2 and TRBJ2-7; 9 bases are a match to TRBD1. Germline values: CDR1 WSHSY, CDR2 SAAADI. Losses at the gene ends were 7 bases for V and 3 bases for J; bases not matched to a gene: 4. The CDR3 covers 13 residues. The DNA of the CDR3 is TGCGCCAGCACCCCGGACAGGGGCTACGAGCAGTACTTC. Translated, it gives CASTPDRGYEQYF.

The rearrangement links TRBV19 to TRBJ2-7, with 11 nucleotides matching TRBD1. With 6 bases clipped from V and 1 base from J, the junction kept 2 bases outside the gene matches. Germline values: CDR1 LNHDA, CDR2 SQIVND (reference sequence). The CDR3 has 14 amino acids. The chain's CDR3 is CASRGTGGSYEQYF. The CDR3 region has the DNA TGTGCCAGTAGAGGGACAGGGGGGTCCTACGAGCAGTACTTC.

The V call is TRBV27, the J call TRBJ2-3; D is unresolved. The germline V gene has CDR1 MNHEY and CDR2 SMNVEV (reference sequence). The CDR3 extends over 16 amino acids. V was cut by 5 bases and J by 6 bases, with 21 bases left in between. CDR3 in amino acids: CASSPPGWNERDTQYF. DNA of the CDR3: TGTGCCAGCAGTCCCCCCGGCTGGAATGAGAGGGATACGCAGTATTTT.

This chain connects TRBV29-1 to TRBJ1-1, with 9 nucleotides matching TRBD1. Germline loops: CDR1 SQVTM, CDR2 ANQGSEA. J gave up 5 bases and V 5 bases, and 9 bases lay outside the gene matches. The CDR3 covers 14 residues. The CDR3 bases are TGCAGCGTTACCCCCGGGACAGGGAGTACTGAAGCTTTCTTT. Residues: CSVTPGTGSTEAFF.

The V and J genes are TRBV7-6 and TRBJ1-5, with a possible D match to TRBD1 (6 bases). V lost 8 bases and J 0 bases, leaving 14 bases between the germline ends. The CDR3 covers 15 residues. In germline, CDR1 is SGHVS, CDR2 FNYEAQ. This chain's CDR3 is CASGQGIDSNQPQHF. In nucleotides, the CDR3 is TGTGCCAGCGGGCAGGGGATAGATAGCAATCAGCCCCAGCATTTT.

The chain links TRBV6-5 to TRBJ2-7; 9 bases match TRBD2. This CDR3 is built from 14 residues. Unmatched junction bases numbered 2, after V lost 5 bases and J lost 0 bases. Germline V CDR1 and CDR2: MNHEY, SVGAGI. CDR3 region: CASSKGLASYEQYF. CDR3 bases: TGTGCCAGCAGTAAGGGACTAGCCTCCTACGAGCAGTACTTC.

This chain uses TRBV6-5 with TRBJ1-2, with 8 bases fitting TRBD1. Germline V CDR1 and CDR2: MNHEY, SVGAGI. The V and J ends lost 8 bases and 5 bases, in that order; junction bases with no gene match: 13. The CDR3 contains 15 residues. The CDR3 protein is CASRADRGVSYGYTF. In DNA form, the CDR3 reads TGTGCCAGCCGAGCCGACAGGGGAGTTTCTTATGGCTACACCTTC.

The chain links TRBV6-5 to TRBJ2-5, with 7 bases identical to TRBD2. Germline CDR1 MNHEY, CDR2 SVGAGI. J gave up 7 bases and V 6 bases, and 11 bases lay outside the gene matches. There are 14 residues in the CDR3. CDR3 nucleotides: TGTGCCAGCAGAAAGCCAGGACTAGAAGGGACCCAGTACTTC. This encodes CASRKPGLEGTQYF.